Below are 26 T cell receptor beta chains sequenced from a single sample in a study of blood T cell repertoires in COVID-19. Assay: immunoSEQ multiplex PCR; the TCRdb copy retains only in-frame clones and omits some. The sample lists about 130,000 clones; approximately 90% were seen once. What was sequenced was peripheral blood. The source is a man in his 60s with COVID-19, enrolled during active disease.

The CDR3 DNA reads TGTGCCAGCAGCAGAGGTCCGGGGGGCACCTATAATTCACCCCTCCACTTT. Its protein product is CASSRGPGGTYNSPLHF. This chain joins TRBV7-9 and TRBJ1-6; possibly TRBD1 for D (6 bases). Trimming pared 5 bases from V and 2 bases from J, leaving 16 bases between. The CDR3 is 17 residues long. In germline, CDR1 is SEHNR, CDR2 FQNEAQ (reference sequence).

The DNA of the CDR3 is TGTGCCAGCAGTTACTCGACAGGGGTCGGTTTGACCTACTACGAGCAGTACTTC. This sequence encodes CASSYSTGVGLTYYEQYF. The chain recombines TRBV6-2 or TRBV6-3 with TRBJ2-7, with 8 bases fitting TRBD1. V shed 0 bases, J shed 3 bases, and the junction held 13 bases outside the gene matches. The CDR3 extends over 18 amino acids. Germline CDR1 and CDR2: MNHEY and SVGEGT.

V gene TRBV28 combines with J gene TRBJ1-5, with 7 bases identical to TRBD1. V shed 7 bases, J shed 3 bases, and the junction held 6 bases outside the gene matches. Germline loops: CDR1 MDHEN, CDR2 SYDVKM. The CDR3 length is 14 residues. In nucleotides, the CDR3 is TGTGCCAGCACCAAGACAGGGTACAATCAGCCCCAGCATTTT. Protein: CASTKTGYNQPQHF.

A note on this clone: At one of its ends the junction is not consistent with the germline gene, which may arise from a read error. Here the CDR3 reads CASSLLSRLLREQYF. The CDR3 DNA is TGTGCTAGCAGCTTATTATCTCGGCTACTACGGGAGCAGTACTTC. V gene TRBV7-7 combines with J gene TRBJ2-7; D is uncertain. Germline V CDR1 and CDR2: SSHAT, FNYEAQ (reference sequence). The CDR3 runs to 15 residues.

J is TRBJ2-2 and V is TRBV5-4, with TRBD2 as a possible D gene (5 bases). Trimming left V 4 bases short and J 2 bases short, with 9 bases between. From germline, CDR1 is SGHNT and CDR2 YYREEE (reference sequence). This CDR3 comprises 14 residues. The CDR3 protein is CASSAGHNTGELFF. CDR3 bases: TGTGCCAGCAGCGCGGGCCATAACACCGGGGAGCTGTTTTTT.

The V and J genes are TRBV4-3 and TRBJ1-2, with D perhaps TRBD1 (5 bases). The CDR3 is 15 residues long. V lost 0 bases to trimming and J lost 2 bases, with 10 bases between them. Germline assignment: CDR1 LGHNA and CDR2 YSLEER. This CDR3 reads CASSQETGINYGYTF. For the CDR3, the DNA is TGCGCCAGCAGCCAAGAAACAGGCATAAACTATGGCTACACCTTC.

The gene calls are TRBV6-5 and TRBJ2-7, with TRBD1 as a possible D gene (5 bases). This CDR3 is 12 amino acids long. Germline CDR1 is MNHEY and CDR2 is SVGAGI. V lost 7 bases to trimming and J lost 4 bases, with 11 bases between them. CDR3 amino acids: CASTGRTYEQYF. CDR3 DNA sequence: TGTGCCAGCACAGGGCGGACGTACGAGCAGTACTTC.

As to this clone: Other DNA sequences in the same sample also yield this CDR3. This rearrangement joins TRBV18 to TRBJ2-5, with D unclear. This CDR3 has 12 residues. Germline V gene data show CDR1 as KGHSH and CDR2 as LQKENI. V gave up 0 bases and J gave up 5 bases, with 4 bases separating them. The CDR3 region is CASSPPSETQYF. The CDR3 region has the DNA TGTGCCAGCTCACCACCGAGCGAGACCCAGTACTTC.

The V and J genes are TRBV30 and TRBJ1-6; tentative D call: TRBD1 (6 bases). Trimming took 0 bases from V and 4 from J, leaving 13 bases between them. This CDR3 region has 16 residues. The germline V gene encodes CDR1 GTSNPN and CDR2 SVGIG (reference sequence). The CDR3 DNA reads as TGTGCCTGGAGTGTATTTGGGGACACTTATAATTCACCCCTCCACTTT. It yields the protein CAWSVFGDTYNSPLHF.

Only one count was recorded for this clone. This rearrangement joins TRBV28 to TRBJ2-7, with D possibly being TRBD1 (6 bases). The CDR3 covers 15 residues. The V end lost 5 bases, the J end lost 3 bases, and 17 bases lay between the germline ends. CDR1 and CDR2 from the germline V gene are MDHEN and SYDVKM. The CDR3 DNA is TGTGCCAGCAGTCCGCCCCCTCCCAGGGGCTACGAGCAGTACTTC. It yields the protein CASSPPPPRGYEQYF.

V usage is TRBV5-1 and J usage is TRBJ2-2, with a possible D match to TRBD2 (6 bases). CDR1 and CDR2 (germline): SGHRS, YFSETQ. Trimming removed 4 bases at V and 6 bases at J, with 19 bases between. CDR3 length: 16 residues. CDR3 protein: CASSGGTASVAGELFF. The CDR3 DNA follows: TGCGCCAGCAGCGGGGGGACCGCCTCAGTGGCCGGGGAGCTGTTTTTT.

This chain connects TRBV7-9 to TRBJ2-7; D call uncertain. CDR1 SEHNR and CDR2 FQNEAQ come from the germline V gene (reference sequence). V was cut by 6 bases and J by 3 bases, with 6 bases left in between. There are 11 residues in the CDR3. The CDR3 here is CASSLNYEQYF. DNA of the CDR3: TGTGCCAGCAGTCTTAACTACGAGCAGTACTTC.

This clone showed up just once. The V and J genes are TRBV3-1 (or the pseudogene TRBV3-2) and TRBJ1-4, with a possible D match to TRBD1 (5 bases). Trimming stripped 3 bases from V and 4 bases from J, with 15 bases between. The CDR3 has 16 residues. From germline, CDR1 is LGHDT and CDR2 YNNKEL (reference sequence). This chain's CDR3 is CASSHLEGALNEKLFF. CDR3 DNA: TGTGCCAGCAGCCACCTTGAAGGGGCCCTTAATGAAAAACTGTTTTTT.

V usage is TRBV27 and J usage is TRBJ1-2; TRBD1 is a possible D gene (6 bases). V lost 5 bases, J lost 5 bases, and 21 bases lay in between. The germline V gene has CDR1 MNHEY and CDR2 SMNVEV (reference sequence). The CDR3 is made up of 16 amino acids. CDR3 sequence: CASSQLLVRGLYGYTF. As DNA, the CDR3 is TGTGCCAGCAGTCAACTTTTGGTCAGGGGACTATATGGCTACACCTTC.

The rearrangement links TRBV2 to TRBJ2-3; 10 bases map to TRBD2. J gave up 4 bases and V 4 bases, and 5 bases lay outside the gene matches. Looked up from germline, CDR1 is SNHLY and CDR2 is FYNNEI. The CDR3 has 15 amino acids. This CDR3 is CASSGLAGVSDTQYF. CDR3 DNA sequence: TGTGCCAGCAGTGGCCTAGCGGGGGTATCAGATACGCAGTATTTT.

The rearrangement joins TRBV2 to TRBJ2-7; a weak D match, TRBD2 (7 bases). The CDR3 length is 14 residues. V lost 7 bases and J lost 2, with 15 bases in between. Germline-derived CDR1 and CDR2 are SNHLY and FYNNEI. The chain's CDR3 is CASMVGGAAYEQYF. CDR3 in DNA: TGTGCCAGCATGGTTGGGGGGGCCGCCTACGAGCAGTACTTC. Variable domain in full (rest from reference TRBV2 and TRBJ2-7): EPEVTQTPSHQVTQMGQEVILRCVPISNHLYFYWYRQILGQKVEFLVSFYNNEISEKSEIFDDQFSVERPDGSNFTLKIRSTKLEDSAMYFCASMVGGAAYEQYFGPGTRLTVT.

The chain couples TRBV24-1 to TRBJ1-5, with D maybe TRBD1 (6 bases). Germline V gene sequence: CDR1 KGHDR, CDR2 SFDVKD. V was shortened by 5 bases and J by 6 bases, with 10 bases between the two germline ends. The CDR3 length is 13 residues. The CDR3 protein is CATSGGGGQPQHF. The CDR3 DNA sequence: TGTGCCACCAGTGGGGGGGGCGGTCAGCCCCAGCATTTT.

This chain links TRBV28 with TRBJ2-7, with 7 bases matching TRBD2. The CDR3 is made up of 15 amino acids. The junction had 12 bases not matched to a gene; V was cut back by 3 bases and J by 7 bases. The V gene's germline CDR1 is MDHEN and CDR2 SYDVKM. DNA for the CDR3: TGTGCCAGCAGTTTCCAGTTGGGAGGGGCCGGAGAGCAGTACTTC. It translates to CASSFQLGGAGEQYF.

The chain uses TRBV5-4 and TRBJ1-2; D is undetermined. Germline CDR1 is SGHNT and CDR2 is YYREEE (reference sequence). The CDR3 contains 15 residues. Trimming pared 0 bases from V and 8 bases from J, leaving 17 bases between. The CDR3 nucleotides read TGTGCCAGCAGCTTGGTGGACGGGGTGGGTGGCGGCTACACCTTC. The encoded protein is CASSLVDGVGGGYTF.

CDR3 coding DNA: TGTGCCAGCAGCTTTAGCGGGGCGTTCACAGATACGCAGTATTTT. This encodes CASSFSGAFTDTQYF. The J gene is TRBJ2-3, the V gene TRBV3-1 (or the pseudogene TRBV3-2), with 8 bases fitting TRBD2. Germline CDR1 is LGHDT and CDR2 is YNNKEL (reference sequence). The CDR3 loop spans 15 amino acids. V shed 5 bases, J shed 2 bases, and the junction held 6 bases outside the gene matches.

The chain combines TRBV9 with TRBJ1-1, with D unresolved. In germline, CDR1 is SGDLS, CDR2 YYNGEE. Trimming stripped 2 bases from V and 1 base from J, with 12 bases between. CDR3 length: 15 residues. Here the CDR3 DNA reads TGTGCCAGCAGCGTTGGGCCTAACCCGAACACTGAAGCTTTCTTT. Translating it yields CASSVGPNPNTEAFF.

The V gene is TRBV7-9, the J gene TRBJ1-4, with D unresolved. V dropped 3 bases and J dropped 7 bases, with 12 bases sitting between them. Germline-derived CDR1 and CDR2 are SEHNR and FQNEAQ (reference sequence). The CDR3 has 14 amino acids. CDR3: CASSLDPTGEKLFF. For the CDR3, the DNA is TGTGCCAGCAGCTTGGATCCGACGGGTGAAAAACTGTTTTTT. The complete variable domain, with remaining parts taken from reference TRBV7-9 and TRBJ1-4, reads DTGVSQNPRHKITKRGQNVTFRCDPISEHNRLYWYRQTLGQGPEFLTYFQNEAQLEKSRLLSDRFSAERPKGSFSTLEIQRTEQGDSAMYLCASSLDPTGEKLFFGSGTQLSVL.

The genes are TRBV6-5 and TRBJ1-1; TRBD1 matches at 8 bases. With 4 bases clipped from V and 5 bases from J, the junction kept 6 bases outside the gene matches. The CDR3 spans 14 residues. Germline CDR1 is MNHEY and CDR2 is SVGAGI. The CDR3 nucleotides read TGTGCCAGCAGTTTTACGCGGACAGGGACTGAAGCTTTCTTT. Protein sequence: CASSFTRTGTEAFF.

V and J are TRBV6-2 or TRBV6-3 and TRBJ1-3, with a tentative D call TRBD1 (6 bases). The CDR3 totals 16 residues. Germline-derived CDR1 and CDR2 are MNHEY and SVGEGT. V was pared by 2 bases and J by 1 base, with 12 bases between. Here the CDR3 DNA reads TGTGCCAGCAGTTACGGGCAGGGGAAATCTGGAAACACCATATATTTT. Translation gives CASSYGQGKSGNTIYF.

The J gene is TRBJ2-3, the V gene TRBV7-2, with a weak D call TRBD2 (6 bases). Trimming cost V 5 bases and J 0 bases, with 15 bases left between them. Germline CDR1 SGHTA, CDR2 FQGNSA. The CDR3 covers 16 residues. The CDR3 region is CASSAVGTLSTDTQYF. In DNA form, the CDR3 reads TGTGCCAGCAGCGCCGTTGGGACTCTTAGCACAGATACGCAGTATTTT.

The J gene is TRBJ1-2, the V gene TRBV7-6; D possibly corresponds to TRBD1 (6 bases). With 2 bases removed from V and 8 bases from J, the gap between germline ends came to 12 bases. There are 13 residues in the CDR3. CDR1 SGHVS and CDR2 FNYEAQ come from the germline V gene. CDR3 nucleotide sequence: TGTGCCAGCAGCTTAAACAGGGTGGGCGGCTACACCTTC. It encodes CASSLNRVGGYTF. Full variable domain (missing parts from reference TRBV7-6 and TRBJ1-2): GAGVSQSPRYKVTKRGQDVALRCDPISGHVSLYWYRQALGQGPEFLTYFNYEAQQDKSGLPNDRFSAERPEGSISTLTIQRTEQRDSAMYRCASSLNRVGGYTFGSGTRLTVV.